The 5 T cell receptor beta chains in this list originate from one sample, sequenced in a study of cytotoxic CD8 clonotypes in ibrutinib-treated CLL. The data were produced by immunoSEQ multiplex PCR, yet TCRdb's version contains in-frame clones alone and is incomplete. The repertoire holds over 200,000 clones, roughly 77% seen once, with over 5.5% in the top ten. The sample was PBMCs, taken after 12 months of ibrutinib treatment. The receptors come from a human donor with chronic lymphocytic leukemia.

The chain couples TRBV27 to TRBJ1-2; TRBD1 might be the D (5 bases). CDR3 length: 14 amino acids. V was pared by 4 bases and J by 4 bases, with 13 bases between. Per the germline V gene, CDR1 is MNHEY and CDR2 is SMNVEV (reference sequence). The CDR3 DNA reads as TGTGCCAGCAGTTGGGGGGGAGCCGGCTATGGCTACACCTTC. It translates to CASSWGGAGYGYTF.

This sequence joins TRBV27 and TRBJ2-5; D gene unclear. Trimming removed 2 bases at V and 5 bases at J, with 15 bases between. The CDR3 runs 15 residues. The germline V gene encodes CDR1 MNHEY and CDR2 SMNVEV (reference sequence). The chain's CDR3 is CASSLKGSGKETQYF. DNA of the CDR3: TGTGCCAGCAGTTTAAAGGGTTCGGGCAAGGAGACCCAGTACTTC.

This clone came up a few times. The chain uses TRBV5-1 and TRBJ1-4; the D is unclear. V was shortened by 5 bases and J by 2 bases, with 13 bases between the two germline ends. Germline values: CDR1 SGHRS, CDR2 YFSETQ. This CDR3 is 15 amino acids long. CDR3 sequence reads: CASSRAGYTNEKLFF. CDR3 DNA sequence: TGCGCCAGCAGTCGTGCTGGGTATACTAATGAAAAACTGTTTTTT. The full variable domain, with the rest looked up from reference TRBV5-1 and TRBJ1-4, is KAGVTQTPRYLIKTRGQQVTLSCSPISGHRSVSWYQQTPGQGLQFLFEYFSETQRNKGNFPGRFSGRQFSNSRSEMNVSTLELGDSALYLCASSRAGYTNEKLFFGSGTQLSVL.

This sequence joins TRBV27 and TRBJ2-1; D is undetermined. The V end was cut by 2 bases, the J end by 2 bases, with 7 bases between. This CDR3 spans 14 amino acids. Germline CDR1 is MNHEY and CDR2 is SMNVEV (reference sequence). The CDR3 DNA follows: TGTGCCAGCAGTTTAAGTCGCCCCTACAATGAGCAGTTCTTC. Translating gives CASSLSRPYNEQFF.

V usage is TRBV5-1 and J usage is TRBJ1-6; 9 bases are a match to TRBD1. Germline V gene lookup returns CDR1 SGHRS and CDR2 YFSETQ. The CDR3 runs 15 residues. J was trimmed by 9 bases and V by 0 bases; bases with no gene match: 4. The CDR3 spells CASSLEGQGFSPLHF. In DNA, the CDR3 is TGCGCCAGCAGCTTGGAAGGACAGGGGTTTTCACCCCTCCACTTT.